One and the same sample provided the 6 T cell receptor beta chains below, sequenced in a study of T cell changes during pregnancy in multiple sclerosis. Some clones are missing from TCRdb's copy, which holds only in-frame ones; the method was immunoSEQ multiplex PCR. The data hold approximately 69,000 clones, with roughly 90% observed a single time. The sample in question was CD4+ T cells from peripheral blood mononuclear cells, obtained in the third trimester of pregnancy. Receptors were obtained from a female donor in good health, enrolled as a control in a pregnancy study.

J is TRBJ2-1 and V is TRBV2; no clear D. Germline-derived CDR1 and CDR2 are SNHLY and FYNNEI. CDR3 length: 13 residues. Deletions cut 7 bases from V and 4 bases from J, with 11 bases between. The CDR3 bases are TGTGCCAGCATCCGAACAGCTTACAATGAGCAGTTCTTC. Protein product: CASIRTAYNEQFF.

This clone was observed a single time. The gene calls are TRBV4-2 and TRBJ2-3; 9 bases agree with TRBD2. The CDR3 runs 16 residues. The germline CDR1 and CDR2 sequences are LGHNA and YNFKEQ. With V trimmed by 4 bases and J by 1 base, 6 bases remained unmatched. The CDR3 here is CASSPAGGRRTDTQYF. CDR3 bases: TGTGCCAGCAGCCCAGCGGGGGGCCGTCGCACAGATACGCAGTATTTT.

The sample holds one count of this clone. This rearrangement joins TRBV19 to TRBJ2-2, with D perhaps matching TRBD1 (5 bases). In germline, CDR1 is LNHDA, CDR2 SQIVND (reference sequence). CDR3 length equals 14 residues. Between the trimmed V and J ends, which lost 3 bases and 5 bases, there was a span of 10 bases. The CDR3 is CASSMVRATGELFF. In DNA form, the CDR3 reads TGTGCCAGTAGTATGGTCAGGGCGACCGGGGAGCTGTTTTTT.

The V and J genes are TRBV7-9 and TRBJ2-1; 10 bases map to TRBD1. Germline CDR1 and CDR2: SEHNR and FQNEAQ (reference sequence). The V segment lost 7 bases and the J segment 5 bases; nucleotides outside the gene matches: 11. There are 16 residues in the CDR3. The CDR3 sequence: CASIWPGQGRHNEQFF. The CDR3 region has the DNA TGTGCCAGCATTTGGCCGGGACAGGGGCGTCACAATGAGCAGTTCTTC.

This rearrangement joins TRBV5-1 to TRBJ1-2; no clear D. Trimming left V 3 bases short and J 5 bases short, with 23 bases between. CDR3 size: 17 residues. Per germline, CDR1 SGHRS and CDR2 YFSETQ. The CDR3 protein is CASSSMGRLPRSYGYTF. CDR3 DNA sequence: TGCGCCAGCAGCTCAATGGGGAGGTTGCCCCGTTCGTATGGCTACACCTTC. The entire variable domain, with the rest obtained from reference TRBV5-1 and TRBJ1-2, is as follows: KAGVTQTPRYLIKTRGQQVTLSCSPISGHRSVSWYQQTPGQGLQFLFEYFSETQRNKGNFPGRFSGRQFSNSRSEMNVSTLELGDSALYLCASSSMGRLPRSYGYTFGSGTRLTVV.

This clone was picked up a small number of times. V gene TRBV5-1 combines with J gene TRBJ1-1; D is possibly TRBD1 (6 bases). The CDR3 is 14 amino acids. Per germline, CDR1 SGHRS and CDR2 YFSETQ. V lost 0 bases and J 4 bases, leaving 10 bases between the germline ends. CDR3 DNA sequence: TGCGCCAGCAGCTTGGAAACAGGGATCACTGAAGCTTTCTTT. This encodes CASSLETGITEAFF.